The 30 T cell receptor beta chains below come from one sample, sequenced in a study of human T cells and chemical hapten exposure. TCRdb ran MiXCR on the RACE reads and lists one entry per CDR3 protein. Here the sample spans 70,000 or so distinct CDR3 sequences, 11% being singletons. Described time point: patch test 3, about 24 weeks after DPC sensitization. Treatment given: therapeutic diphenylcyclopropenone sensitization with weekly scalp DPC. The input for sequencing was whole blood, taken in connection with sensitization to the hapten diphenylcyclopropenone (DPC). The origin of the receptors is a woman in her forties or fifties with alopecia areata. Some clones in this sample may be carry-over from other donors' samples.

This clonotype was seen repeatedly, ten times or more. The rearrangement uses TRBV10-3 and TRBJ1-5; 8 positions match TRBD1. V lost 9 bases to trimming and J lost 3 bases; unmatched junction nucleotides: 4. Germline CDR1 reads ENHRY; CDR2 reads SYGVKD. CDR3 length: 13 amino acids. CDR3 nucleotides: TGTGCCATTCTACAGGGGGACAATCAGCCCCAGCATTTT. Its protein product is CAILQGDNQPQHF.

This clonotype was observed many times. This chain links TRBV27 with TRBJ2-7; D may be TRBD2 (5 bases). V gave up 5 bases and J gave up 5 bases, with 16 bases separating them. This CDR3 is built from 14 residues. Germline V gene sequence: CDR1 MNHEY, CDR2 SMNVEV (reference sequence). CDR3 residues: CASSLRSGKDEQYF. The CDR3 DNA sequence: TGTGCCAGCAGTCTAAGGTCCGGGAAGGACGAGCAGTACTTC.

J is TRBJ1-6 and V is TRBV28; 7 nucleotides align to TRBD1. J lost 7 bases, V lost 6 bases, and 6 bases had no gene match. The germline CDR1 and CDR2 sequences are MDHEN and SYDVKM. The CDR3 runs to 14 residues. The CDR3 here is CASRRDSQNSPLHF. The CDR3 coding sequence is TGTGCCAGCAGGAGGGACAGCCAGAATTCACCCCTCCACTTT.

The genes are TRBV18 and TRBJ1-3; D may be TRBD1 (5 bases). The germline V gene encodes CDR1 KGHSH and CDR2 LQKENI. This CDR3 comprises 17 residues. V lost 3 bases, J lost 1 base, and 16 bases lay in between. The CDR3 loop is CASSPPFVGASGNTIYF. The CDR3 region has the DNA TGTGCCAGCTCACCGCCGTTCGTAGGGGCATCTGGAAACACCATATATTTT.

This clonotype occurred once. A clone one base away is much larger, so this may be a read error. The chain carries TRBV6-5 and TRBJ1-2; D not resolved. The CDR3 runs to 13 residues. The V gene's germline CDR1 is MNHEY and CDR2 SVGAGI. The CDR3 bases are TGTGTCAGCAGCTTAGACGGAGCCTATGGCTACACCTTC. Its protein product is CVSSLDGAYGYTF.

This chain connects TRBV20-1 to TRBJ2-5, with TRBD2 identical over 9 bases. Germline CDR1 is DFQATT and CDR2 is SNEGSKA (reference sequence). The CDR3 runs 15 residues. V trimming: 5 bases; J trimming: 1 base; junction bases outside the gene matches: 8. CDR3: CSAPEREDLQETQYF. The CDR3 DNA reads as TGCAGTGCTCCCGAGCGGGAGGACCTCCAAGAGACCCAGTACTTC.

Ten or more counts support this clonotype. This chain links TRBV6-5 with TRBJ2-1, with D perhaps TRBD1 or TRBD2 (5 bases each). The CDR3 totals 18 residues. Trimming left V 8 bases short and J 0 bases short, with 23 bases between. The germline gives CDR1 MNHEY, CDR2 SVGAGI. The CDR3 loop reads CASGLTGAHPSSYNEQFF. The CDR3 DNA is TGTGCCAGCGGCCTTACCGGGGCCCATCCGAGCTCCTACAATGAGCAGTTCTTC.

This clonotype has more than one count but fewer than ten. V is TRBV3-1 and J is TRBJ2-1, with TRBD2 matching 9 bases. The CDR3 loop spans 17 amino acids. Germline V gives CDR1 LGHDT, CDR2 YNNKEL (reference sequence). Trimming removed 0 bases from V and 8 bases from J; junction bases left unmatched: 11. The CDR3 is CASSQDRSGGSLYEQFF. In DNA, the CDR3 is TGTGCCAGCAGCCAAGATCGGAGCGGGGGGTCACTCTATGAGCAGTTCTTC.

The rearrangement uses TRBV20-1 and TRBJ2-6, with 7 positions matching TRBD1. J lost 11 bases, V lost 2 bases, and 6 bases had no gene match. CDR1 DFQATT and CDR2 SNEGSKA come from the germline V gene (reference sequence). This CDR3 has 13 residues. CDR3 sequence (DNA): TGCAGTGCTAGAAGACAGGGAATCGACGTCCTGACTTTC. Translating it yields CSARRQGIDVLTF.

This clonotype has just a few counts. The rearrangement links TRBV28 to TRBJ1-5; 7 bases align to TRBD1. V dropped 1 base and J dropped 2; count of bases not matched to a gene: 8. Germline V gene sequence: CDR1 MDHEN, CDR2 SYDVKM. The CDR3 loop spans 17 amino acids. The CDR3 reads CASSLLGGLNGNQPQHF. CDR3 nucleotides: TGTGCCAGCAGTTTATTAGGGGGCCTGAATGGCAATCAGCCCCAGCATTTT.

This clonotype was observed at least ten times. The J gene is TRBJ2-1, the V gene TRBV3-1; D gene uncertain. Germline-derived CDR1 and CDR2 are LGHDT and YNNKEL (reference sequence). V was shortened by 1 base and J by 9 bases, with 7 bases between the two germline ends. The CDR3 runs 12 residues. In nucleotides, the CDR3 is TGTGCCAGCAGCCAAGCCTTGGGTGAGCAGTTCTTC. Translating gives CASSQALGEQFF.

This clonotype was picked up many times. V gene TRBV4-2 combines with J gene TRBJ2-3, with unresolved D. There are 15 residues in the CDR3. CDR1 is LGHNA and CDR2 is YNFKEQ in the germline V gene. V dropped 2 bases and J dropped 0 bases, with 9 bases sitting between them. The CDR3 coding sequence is TGTGCCAGCAGCCAAAACGACGGGAGCACAGATACGCAGTATTTT. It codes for CASSQNDGSTDTQYF.

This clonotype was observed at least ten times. The CDR3 loop is CASSPGGRLTEAFF. The CDR3 nucleotides read TGTGCCAGCAGCCCAGGGGGGCGTCTGACTGAAGCTTTCTTT. This chain uses TRBV7-2 with TRBJ1-1; 7 bases agree with TRBD1. The germline V gene encodes CDR1 SGHTA and CDR2 FQGNSA. The V and J ends lost 5 bases and 5 bases, in that order; junction bases with no gene match: 8. This CDR3 comprises 14 residues.

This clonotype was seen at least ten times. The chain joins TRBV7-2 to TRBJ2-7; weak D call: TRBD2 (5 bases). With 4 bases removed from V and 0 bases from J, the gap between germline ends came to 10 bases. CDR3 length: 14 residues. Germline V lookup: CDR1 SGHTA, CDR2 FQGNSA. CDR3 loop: CASSSVGGSYEQYF. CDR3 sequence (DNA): TGTGCCAGCAGCTCAGTCGGAGGCTCCTACGAGCAGTACTTC.

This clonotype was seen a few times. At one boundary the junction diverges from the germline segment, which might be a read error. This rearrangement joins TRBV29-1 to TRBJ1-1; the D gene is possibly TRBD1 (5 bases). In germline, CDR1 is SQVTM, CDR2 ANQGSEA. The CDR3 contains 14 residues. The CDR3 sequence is CSVEGGGTFQGAFF. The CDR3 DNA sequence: TGCAGCGTGGAAGGTGGGGGAACTTTTCAAGGTGCTTTCTTT.

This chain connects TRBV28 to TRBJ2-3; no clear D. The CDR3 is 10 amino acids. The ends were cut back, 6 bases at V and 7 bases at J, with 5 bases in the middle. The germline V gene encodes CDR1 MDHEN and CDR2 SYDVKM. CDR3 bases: TGTGCCAGCAGCAGTTATACGCAGTATTTT. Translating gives CASSSYTQYF.

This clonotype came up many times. The CDR3 nucleotides are TGTGCCAGCAGTGCACGAGCAGGGTATCAGCCCCAGCATTTT. Translation gives CASSARAGYQPQHF. This chain joins TRBV28 and TRBJ1-5, with D perhaps matching TRBD1 (5 bases). Trimming took off 5 bases at V and 5 bases at J, with 13 bases between the two ends. There are 14 residues in the CDR3. Germline CDR1 reads MDHEN; CDR2 reads SYDVKM.

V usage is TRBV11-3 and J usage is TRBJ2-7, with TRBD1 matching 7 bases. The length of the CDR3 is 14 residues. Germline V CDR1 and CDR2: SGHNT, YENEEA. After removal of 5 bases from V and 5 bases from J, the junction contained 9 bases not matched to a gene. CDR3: CASSHRQGCHEQYF. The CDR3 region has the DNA TGTGCCAGCAGCCATAGACAGGGCTGCCACGAGCAGTACTTC.

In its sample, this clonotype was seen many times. The DNA for the CDR3 is TGCAGTGCTAGTCAACGGACAGCCCCGAACACTGAAGCTTTCTTT. Its translation: CSASQRTAPNTEAFF. V gene TRBV20-1 combines with J gene TRBJ1-1; a possible D gene is TRBD1 (6 bases). V lost 3 bases, J lost 1 base, and 15 bases lay in between. The CDR3 is made up of 15 amino acids. Germline V gives CDR1 DFQATT, CDR2 SNEGSKA (reference sequence).

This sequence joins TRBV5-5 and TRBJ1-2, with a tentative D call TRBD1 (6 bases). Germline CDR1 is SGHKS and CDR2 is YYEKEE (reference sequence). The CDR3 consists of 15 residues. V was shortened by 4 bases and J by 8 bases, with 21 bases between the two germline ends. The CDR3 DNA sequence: TGTGCCAGCAGCCTTCGCTACCCTGGGGGCGACGGCTACACCTTC. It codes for CASSLRYPGGDGYTF.

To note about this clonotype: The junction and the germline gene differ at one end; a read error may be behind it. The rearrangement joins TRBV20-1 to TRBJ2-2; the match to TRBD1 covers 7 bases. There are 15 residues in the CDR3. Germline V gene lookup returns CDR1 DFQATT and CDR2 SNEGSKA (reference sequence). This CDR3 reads CSAEIDRVHTGEQFF. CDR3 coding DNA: TGCAGTGCTGAAATCGACAGGGTCCACACCGGGGAGCAGTTTTTT.

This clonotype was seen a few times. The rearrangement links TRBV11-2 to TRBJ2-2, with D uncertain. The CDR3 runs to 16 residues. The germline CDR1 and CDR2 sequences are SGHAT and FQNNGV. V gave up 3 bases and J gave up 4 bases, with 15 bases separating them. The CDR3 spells CASSFSQGPGTGELFF. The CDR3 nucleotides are TGTGCCAGCAGCTTTAGTCAAGGGCCGGGCACCGGGGAGCTGTTTTTT.

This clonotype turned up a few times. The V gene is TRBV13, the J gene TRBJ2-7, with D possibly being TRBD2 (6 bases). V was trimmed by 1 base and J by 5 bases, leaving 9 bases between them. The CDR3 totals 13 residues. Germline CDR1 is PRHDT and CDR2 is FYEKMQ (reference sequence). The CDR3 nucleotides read TGTGCCAGCAGCTTAGTAGCGGTCCACGAGCAGTACTTC. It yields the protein CASSLVAVHEQYF.

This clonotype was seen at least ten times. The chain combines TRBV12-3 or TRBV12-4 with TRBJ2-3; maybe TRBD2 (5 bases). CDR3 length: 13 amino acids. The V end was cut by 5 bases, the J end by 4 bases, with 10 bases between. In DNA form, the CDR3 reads TGTGCCAGCAGTACGGAGGCGGCAGATACGCAGTATTTT. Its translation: CASSTEAADTQYF.

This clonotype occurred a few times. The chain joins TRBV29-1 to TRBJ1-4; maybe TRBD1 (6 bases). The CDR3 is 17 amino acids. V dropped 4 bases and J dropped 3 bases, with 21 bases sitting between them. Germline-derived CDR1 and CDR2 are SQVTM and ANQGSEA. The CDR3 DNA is TGCAGCGTTGTGGGACCGGGACAAGTCTTCCCTAATGAAAAACTGTTTTTT. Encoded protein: CSVVGPGQVFPNEKLFF.

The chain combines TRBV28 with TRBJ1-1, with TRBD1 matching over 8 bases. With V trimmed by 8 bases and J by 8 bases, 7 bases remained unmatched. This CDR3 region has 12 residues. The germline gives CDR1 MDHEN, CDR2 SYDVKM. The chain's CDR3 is CASRTGRMEAFF. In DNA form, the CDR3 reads TGTGCCAGCCGGACAGGGAGGATGGAAGCTTTCTTT.

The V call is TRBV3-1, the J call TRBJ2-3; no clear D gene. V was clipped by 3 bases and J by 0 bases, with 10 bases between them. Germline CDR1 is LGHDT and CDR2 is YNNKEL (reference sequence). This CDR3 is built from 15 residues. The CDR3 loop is CASSHRSTSTDTQYF. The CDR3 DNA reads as TGTGCCAGCAGCCACCGCTCGACGAGCACAGATACGCAGTATTTT.

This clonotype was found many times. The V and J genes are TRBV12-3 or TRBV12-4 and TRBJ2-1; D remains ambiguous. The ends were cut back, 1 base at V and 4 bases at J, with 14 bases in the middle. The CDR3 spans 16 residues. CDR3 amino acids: CASSLGRMGLYNEQFF. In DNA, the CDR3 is TGTGCCAGCAGTTTAGGGCGTATGGGTCTATACAATGAGCAGTTCTTC.

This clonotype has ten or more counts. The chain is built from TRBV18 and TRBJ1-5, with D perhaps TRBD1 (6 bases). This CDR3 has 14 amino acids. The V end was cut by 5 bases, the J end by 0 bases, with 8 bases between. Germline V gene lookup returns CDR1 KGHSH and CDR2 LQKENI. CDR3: CASSNRDSNQPQHF. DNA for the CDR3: TGTGCCAGCTCAAACAGGGATAGCAATCAGCCCCAGCATTTT.

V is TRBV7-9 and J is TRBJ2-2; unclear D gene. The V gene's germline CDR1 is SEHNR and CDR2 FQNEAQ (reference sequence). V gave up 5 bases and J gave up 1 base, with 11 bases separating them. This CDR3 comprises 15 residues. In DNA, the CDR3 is TGTGCCAGCAGCCGGATCACACAGAACACCGGGGAGCTGTTTTTT. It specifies CASSRITQNTGELFF.